What follows describes a single T cell receptor (beta chain). At one end, the junction sequence differs from germline, possibly due to a read error. Primers used in a second PCR of about 6 to 12 cycles were a sample-barcoded 5' primer and a J-beta primer mix. TCRdb recomputed calls from the 5' RACE reads with MiXCR, one row per CDR3 protein. The profile covers about 1,400,000 distinct CDR3 sequences, with about 43% appearing a single time and around 8% taken by the ten largest. The sample comes from a study of blood T cells in healthy people across ages. The CDR3 sequence is 15 residues long. The V gene's germline CDR1 is MNHNY and CDR2 SVGAGI (reference sequence).

The genes are TRBV6-6 and TRBJ2-3; TRBD2 might be the D (5 bases). The sample consisted of blood. The TCR originated in a young woman in good health. This CDR3 is CASSYSASSTDTQYF. The DNA for the CDR3 is TGCGCCAGCAGTTACTCTGCTAGCTCAACAGATACGCAGTATTTT.